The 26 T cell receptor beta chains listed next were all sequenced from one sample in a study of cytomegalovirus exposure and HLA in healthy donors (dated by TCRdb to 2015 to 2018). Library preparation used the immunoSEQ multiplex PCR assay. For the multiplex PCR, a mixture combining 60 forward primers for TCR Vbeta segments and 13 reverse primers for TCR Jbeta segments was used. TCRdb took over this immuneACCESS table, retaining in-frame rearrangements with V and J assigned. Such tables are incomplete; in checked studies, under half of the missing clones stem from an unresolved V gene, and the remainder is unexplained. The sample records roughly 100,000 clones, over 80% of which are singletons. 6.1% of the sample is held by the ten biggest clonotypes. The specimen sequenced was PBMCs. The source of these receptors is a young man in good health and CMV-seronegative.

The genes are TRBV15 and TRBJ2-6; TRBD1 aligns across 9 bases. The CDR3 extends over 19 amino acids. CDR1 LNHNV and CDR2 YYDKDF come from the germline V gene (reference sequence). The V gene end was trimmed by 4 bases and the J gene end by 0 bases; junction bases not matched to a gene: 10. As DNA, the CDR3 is TGTGCCACCAGCACAAGTCCGGGACAGGGCCTCTCTGGGGCCAACGTCCTGACTTTC. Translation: CATSTSPGQGLSGANVLTF.

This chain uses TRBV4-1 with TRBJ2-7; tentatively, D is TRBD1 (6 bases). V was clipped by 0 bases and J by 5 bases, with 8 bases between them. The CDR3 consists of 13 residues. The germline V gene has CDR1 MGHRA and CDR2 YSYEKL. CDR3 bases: TGCGCCAGCAGCCAAGATTCAGGGGACGAGCAGTACTTC. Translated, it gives CASSQDSGDEQYF.

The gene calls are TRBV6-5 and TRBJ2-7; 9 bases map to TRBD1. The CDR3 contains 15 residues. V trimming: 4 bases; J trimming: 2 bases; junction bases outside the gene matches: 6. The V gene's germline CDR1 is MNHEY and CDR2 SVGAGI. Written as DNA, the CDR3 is TGTGCCAGCAGTTCCCCGACAGGGGGGACCTACGAGCAGTACTTC. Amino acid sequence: CASSSPTGGTYEQYF.

CDR3 amino acids: CASSESGSPDTQYF. In DNA form, the CDR3 reads TGTGCCAGCAGTGAGAGCGGGAGTCCAGATACGCAGTATTTT. The rearrangement uses TRBV6-4 and TRBJ2-3; 8 bases are shared with TRBD2. CDR1 and CDR2 from the germline V gene are MRHNA and SNTAGT. J lost 4 bases, V lost 3 bases, and 3 bases had no gene match. The CDR3 runs 14 residues.

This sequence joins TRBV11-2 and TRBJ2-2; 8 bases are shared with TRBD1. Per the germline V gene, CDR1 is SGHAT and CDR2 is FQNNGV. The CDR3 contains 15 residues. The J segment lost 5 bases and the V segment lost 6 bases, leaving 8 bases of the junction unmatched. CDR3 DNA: TGTGCCAGCAGGCCAGACAGGGGACGGACCGGGGAGCTGTTTTTT. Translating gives CASRPDRGRTGELFF.

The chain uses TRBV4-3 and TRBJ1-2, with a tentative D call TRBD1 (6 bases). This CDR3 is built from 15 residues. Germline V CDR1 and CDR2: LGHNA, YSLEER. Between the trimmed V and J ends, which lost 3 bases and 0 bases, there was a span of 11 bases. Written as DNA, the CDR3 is TGCGCCAGCAGCCACCCGGACAGTCCTAACTATGGCTACACCTTC. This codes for CASSHPDSPNYGYTF.

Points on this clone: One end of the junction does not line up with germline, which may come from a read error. This CDR3 is CAWSVVTGTGSSEQYF. DNA for the CDR3: TGTGCCTGGAGTGTAGTCACCGGGACAGGGTCCTCCGAGCAGTACTTC. The chain combines TRBV30 with TRBJ2-7; 9 nucleotides line up with TRBD1. This CDR3 contains 16 residues. Germline CDR1 reads GTSNPN; CDR2 reads SVGIG (reference sequence).

The DNA of the CDR3 is TGTGCCAGCCGTAGCGGGAATCCTAGCACAGATACGCAGTATTTT. As protein: CASRSGNPSTDTQYF. This chain joins TRBV5-8 and TRBJ2-3; 8 bases fit TRBD2. Per the germline V gene, CDR1 is SGHTS and CDR2 is YDEGEE. The CDR3 consists of 15 residues. Trimming removed 7 bases from V and 0 bases from J; junction bases left unmatched: 7.

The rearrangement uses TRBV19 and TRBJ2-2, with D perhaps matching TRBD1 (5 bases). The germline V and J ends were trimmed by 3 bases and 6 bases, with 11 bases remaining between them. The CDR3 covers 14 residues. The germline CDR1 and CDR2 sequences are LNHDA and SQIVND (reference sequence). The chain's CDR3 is CASSISRASGELFF. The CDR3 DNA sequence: TGTGCCAGTAGTATCTCCAGGGCGTCCGGGGAGCTGTTTTTT.

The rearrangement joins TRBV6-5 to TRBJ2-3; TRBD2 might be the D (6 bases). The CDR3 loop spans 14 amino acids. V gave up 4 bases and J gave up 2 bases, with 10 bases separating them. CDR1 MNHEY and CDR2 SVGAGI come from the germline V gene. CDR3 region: CASSLAENTDTQYF. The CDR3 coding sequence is TGTGCCAGCAGTTTAGCGGAGAACACAGATACGCAGTATTTT.

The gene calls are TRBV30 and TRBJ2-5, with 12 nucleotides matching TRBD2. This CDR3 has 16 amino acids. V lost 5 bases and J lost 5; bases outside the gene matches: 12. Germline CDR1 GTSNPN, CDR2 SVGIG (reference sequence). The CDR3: CAWDPTSGRGRETQYF. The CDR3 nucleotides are TGTGCCTGGGACCCGACTAGCGGGAGAGGAAGGGAGACCCAGTACTTC.

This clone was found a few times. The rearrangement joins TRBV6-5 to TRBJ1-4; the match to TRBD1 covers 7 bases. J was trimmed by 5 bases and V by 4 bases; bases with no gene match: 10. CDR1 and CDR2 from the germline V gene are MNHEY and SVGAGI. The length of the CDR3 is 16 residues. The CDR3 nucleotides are TGTGCCAGCAGTTTCAGATTACAGGGGAAGAATGAAAAACTGTTTTTT. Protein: CASSFRLQGKNEKLFF.

CDR3 region: CASRDRTYAYEQYF. The DNA of the CDR3 is TGTGCCAGTAGGGACAGGACCTACGCCTACGAGCAGTACTTC. V is TRBV6-1 and J is TRBJ2-7, with 8 nucleotides matching TRBD1. Germline values: CDR1 MNHNS, CDR2 SASEGT. V lost 9 bases, J lost 2 bases, and 9 bases stayed unmatched. The CDR3 length is 14 residues.

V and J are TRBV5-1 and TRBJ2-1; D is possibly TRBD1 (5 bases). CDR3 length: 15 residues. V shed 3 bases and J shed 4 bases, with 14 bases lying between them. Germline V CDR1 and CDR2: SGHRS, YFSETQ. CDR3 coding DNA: TGCGCCAGCAGCTGGGCGTCAGGGTTTTACAATGAGCAGTTCTTC. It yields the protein CASSWASGFYNEQFF. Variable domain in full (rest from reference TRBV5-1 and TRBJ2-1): KAGVTQTPRYLIKTRGQQVTLSCSPISGHRSVSWYQQTPGQGLQFLFEYFSETQRNKGNFPGRFSGRQFSNSRSEMNVSTLELGDSALYLCASSWASGFYNEQFFGPGTRLTVL.

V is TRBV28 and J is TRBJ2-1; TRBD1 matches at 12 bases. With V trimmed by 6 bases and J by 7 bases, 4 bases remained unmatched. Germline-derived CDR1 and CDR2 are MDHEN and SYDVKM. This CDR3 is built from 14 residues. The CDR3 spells CASSPGQGANEQFF. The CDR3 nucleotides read TGTGCCAGCAGCCCGGGACAGGGGGCAAATGAGCAGTTCTTC.

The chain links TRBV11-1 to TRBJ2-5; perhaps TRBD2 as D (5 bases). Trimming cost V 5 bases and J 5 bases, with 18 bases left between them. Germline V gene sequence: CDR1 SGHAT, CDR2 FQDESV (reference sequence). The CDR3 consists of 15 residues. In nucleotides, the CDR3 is TGTGCCAGCAGCATTAGCCGGGGAGTCGGGGAGACCCAGTACTTC. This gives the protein CASSISRGVGETQYF.

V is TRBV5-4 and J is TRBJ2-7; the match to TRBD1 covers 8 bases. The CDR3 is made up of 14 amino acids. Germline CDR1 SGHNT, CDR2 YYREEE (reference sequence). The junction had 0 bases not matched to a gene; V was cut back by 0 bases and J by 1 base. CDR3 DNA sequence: TGTGCCAGCAGCTTGGGACAGGGGTCCTACGAGCAGTACTTC. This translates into CASSLGQGSYEQYF.

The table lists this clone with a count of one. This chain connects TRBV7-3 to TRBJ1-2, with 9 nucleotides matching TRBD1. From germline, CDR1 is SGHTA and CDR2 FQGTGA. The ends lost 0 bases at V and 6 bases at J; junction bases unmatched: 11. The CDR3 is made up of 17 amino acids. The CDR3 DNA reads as TGTGCCAGCAGCTTAACCGGAGGGACAGGGCGAAGCGATGGCTACACCTTC. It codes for CASSLTGGTGRSDGYTF.

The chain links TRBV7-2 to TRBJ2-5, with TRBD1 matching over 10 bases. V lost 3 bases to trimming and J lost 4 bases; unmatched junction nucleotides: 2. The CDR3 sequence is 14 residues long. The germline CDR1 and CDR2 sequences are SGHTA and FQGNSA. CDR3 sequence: CASSFGTGAETQYF. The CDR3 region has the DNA TGTGCCAGCAGCTTCGGGACAGGGGCAGAGACCCAGTACTTC.

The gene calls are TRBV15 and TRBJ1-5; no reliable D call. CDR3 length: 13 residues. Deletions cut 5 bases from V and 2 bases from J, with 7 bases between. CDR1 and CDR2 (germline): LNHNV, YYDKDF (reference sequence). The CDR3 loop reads CATSPEGNQPQHF. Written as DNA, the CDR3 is TGTGCCACCAGCCCAGAGGGCAATCAGCCCCAGCATTTT.

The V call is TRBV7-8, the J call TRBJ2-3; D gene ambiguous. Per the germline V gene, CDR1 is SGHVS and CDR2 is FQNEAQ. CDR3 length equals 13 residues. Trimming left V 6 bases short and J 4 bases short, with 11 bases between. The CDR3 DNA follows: TGTGCCAGCAGTCCCGCGGAAGCAGATACGCAGTATTTT. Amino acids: CASSPAEADTQYF.

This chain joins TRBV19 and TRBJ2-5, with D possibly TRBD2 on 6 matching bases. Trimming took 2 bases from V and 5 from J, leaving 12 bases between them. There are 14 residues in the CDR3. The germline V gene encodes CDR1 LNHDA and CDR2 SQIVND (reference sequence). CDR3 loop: CASSIRRRDETQYF. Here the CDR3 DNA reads TGTGCCAGTAGTATAAGGAGGAGGGATGAGACCCAGTACTTC.

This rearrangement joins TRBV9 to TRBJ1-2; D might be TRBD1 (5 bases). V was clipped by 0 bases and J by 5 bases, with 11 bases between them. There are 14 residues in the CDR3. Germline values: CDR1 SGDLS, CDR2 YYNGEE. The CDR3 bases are TGTGCCAGCAGCGTAGGGAGGGACCCATATGGCTACACCTTC. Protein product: CASSVGRDPYGYTF.

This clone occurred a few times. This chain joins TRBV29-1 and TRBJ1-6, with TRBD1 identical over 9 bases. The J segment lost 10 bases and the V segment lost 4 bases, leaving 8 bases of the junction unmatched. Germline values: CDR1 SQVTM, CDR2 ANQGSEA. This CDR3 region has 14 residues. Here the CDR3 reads CSVGEGDRVSPLHF. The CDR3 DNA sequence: TGCAGCGTTGGGGAAGGGGACAGGGTGTCACCCCTCCACTTT.

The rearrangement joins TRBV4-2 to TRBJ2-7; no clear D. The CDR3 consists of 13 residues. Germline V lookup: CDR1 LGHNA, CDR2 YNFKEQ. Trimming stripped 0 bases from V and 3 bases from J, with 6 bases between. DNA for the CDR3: TGTGCCAGCAGCCAAGAGGGCAGCTACGAGCAGTACTTC. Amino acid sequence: CASSQEGSYEQYF.

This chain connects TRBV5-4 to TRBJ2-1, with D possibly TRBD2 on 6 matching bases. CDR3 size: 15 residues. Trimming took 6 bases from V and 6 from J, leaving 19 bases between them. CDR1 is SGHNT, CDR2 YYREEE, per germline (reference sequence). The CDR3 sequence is CASTLGGADGNEQFF. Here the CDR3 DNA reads TGTGCCAGCACCCTGGGGGGAGCTGACGGCAATGAGCAGTTCTTC.